These T cell receptor beta chains were read from a single sample in a study of CXCR3-negative and CXCR3-positive naive CD8 T cells. TCRdb re-called the 5' RACE reads; every CDR3 protein appears as one record, without DNA. Recorded here are approximately 100,000 distinct CDR3 sequences; the top ten clones represent roughly 0.4%. Sequenced: naive CXCR3+ CD8+ T cells from blood. The origin of the receptors is a human donor in good health. Some clones in this sample may be carry-over from other donors' samples. Each CDR3 is given with its conserved first and last residue.

TRBV11-3,17,TRBJ2-1,CASSVGFGQADSNEQFF
TRBV15,13,TRBJ2-1,CATSRAAGPEQFF
TRBV29-1,15,TRBJ2-5,CSVEDLRTGDETQYF
TRBV7-2,15,TRBJ2-7,CASSLWLAGGNEQYF
TRBV4-1,14,TRBJ2-7,CASSPSGRSHEQYF
TRBV29-1,14,TRBJ1-2,CSGQGVSAGGGYTF
TRBV6-2/TRBV6-3,15,TRBJ1-5,CASSRDSSSNQPQHF
TRBV7-2,15,TRBJ2-7,CASSLVGQGAHEQYF
TRBV12-3/TRBV12-4,13,TRBJ2-1,CASQGQGAGEQFF
TRBV29-1,13,TRBJ2-7,CSVVGYDSYEQYF
TRBV12-3/TRBV12-4,14,TRBJ1-6,CASSHGQGNSPLHF
TRBV25-1,14,TRBJ2-7,CASASGRISYEQYF
TRBV29-1,13,TRBJ1-2,CSVTGYANYGYTF
TRBV4-3,19,TRBJ2-2,CASSQGRETGGANTGELFF
TRBV29-1,14,TRBJ1-5,CSVVFGDWGQPQHF
TRBV27,15,TRBJ2-3,CASTRIYRDGDTQYF
TRBV12-3/TRBV12-4,15,TRBJ1-5,CASSLWENSNQPQHF
TRBV28,13,TRBJ2-7,CASSPTGPYEQYF
TRBV7-6,15,TRBJ2-3,CASSFTSSSTDTQYF
TRBV5-5,15,TRBJ2-1,CASSLNRDSYNEQFF
TRBV29-1,14,TRBJ2-5,CSVEGRGSQETQYF
TRBV2,14,TRBJ1-4,CASSPGRGNEKLFF
TRBV20-1,13,TRBJ2-5,CSAEPLGQETQYF
TRBV13,15,TRBJ1-1,CASSLPDGMNTEAFF
TRBV29-1,12,TRBJ2-1,CSVEDRVDEQFF